The clone carrying this TCR beta chain turned up a few times. What it binds is not known. The Oncomine TCR Beta short-read assay sequenced DNA from cultured CD4+ T cells. The source of extracted genomic DNA was cultured CD4+ T cells. TCRdb used MiXCR to reprocess the PCR reads, holding one entry per CDR3 protein. The sample holds some 16,000 distinct CDR3 sequences; roughly 47% are singletons and the top ten take about 4%. As to treatment: approximately 10-day PBMC culture with coronavirus spike peptide pools or control peptides (ViraFEST assay). Each well received two million PBMCs, cultured with 10 IU/ml IL-2 and 10 ug/ml peptide pools. Fresh IL-2 medium was used to replace half of the medium on days 3 and 7. Germline V gives CDR1 MNHNS, CDR2 SASEGT. With 5 bases removed from V and 1 base from J, the gap between germline ends came to 12 bases. This CDR3 spans 16 amino acids. This sample is part of a study of vaccination and CD4 T cells after COVID-19. Study-wide findings and caveats: Researchers report that a median about 86% of reactive clones in convalescent patients surfaced only post-vaccination.

Sequenced: CD4+ T cells from blood, cultured in vitro. This chain connects TRBV6-1 to TRBJ2-6, with D maybe TRBD1 (5 bases). This TCR was sampled from a human donor who had recovered from COVID-19. As DNA, the CDR3 is TGTGCCAGCAGTCTTCACCAGGGATCTGGGGCCAACGTCCTGACTTTC. It codes for CASSLHQGSGANVLTF.